This entry lists 22 T cell receptor beta chains sequenced from one sample in a study of tumor-infiltrating lymphocytes in primary liver carcinoma (dated by TCRdb to 2015 to 2018). Sequencing used an Illumina HiSeq 2500. TCRbeta-specific cDNA was reverse-transcribed from about 0.45 ug total RNA using a constant-region primer and ProtoScript II reverse transcriptase. TCRbeta libraries were built with three nested multiplex PCR rounds, a slightly modified ARM-PCR procedure. Each of the first two PCR rounds ran for around 10 cycles using multiplex TRBV1-TRBV30 forward primers together with a Cbeta reverse primer. TCRdb reworked the public reads: Q25 trimming with fastp, MiXCR clone assembly, productive beta chains retained. Under each unique CDR3 protein, matching rows form one entry showing the most common genes and DNA. The table for this sample lists fewer than 350,000 distinct CDR3 sequences; approximately 60% of them were counted only once. The leading ten clones occupy around 9.5% of the sample.

TRIzol reagent was used to extract blood RNA from unsorted whole blood, while the DNeasy Blood & Tissue kit provided the germline DNA. Sequencing input: peripheral blood. Every receptor here comes from a man aged 40-55 years with primary liver carcinoma and hepatitis B virus infection.

This clonotype was counted many times. The chain employs TRBV10-3 and TRBJ2-1; perhaps TRBD2 as D (6 bases). The CDR3 sequence is 15 residues long. Germline loops: CDR1 ENHRY, CDR2 SYGVKD. The V end was cut by 0 bases, the J end by 9 bases, with 15 bases between. CDR3 sequence: CAISESAGEAGEQFF. CDR3 nucleotide sequence: TGTGCCATCAGTGAGTCAGCGGGTGAGGCCGGTGAGCAGTTCTTC.

Concerning this clonotype: The junction and the germline gene differ at one end; a read error may be behind it. The genes are TRBV5-4 and TRBJ2-1, with TRBD2 matching 11 bases. The V gene's germline CDR1 is SGHNT and CDR2 YYREEE (reference sequence). The CDR3 is 15 amino acids. The CDR3 nucleotides are TGTGCCAGGAGCGCCACTAGCGGGGGAAACAATGGGCAGTTCTTC. Translating gives CARSATSGGNNGQFF.

The rearrangement joins TRBV10-3 to TRBJ2-5; a weak D match, TRBD1 (6 bases). Germline V gene lookup returns CDR1 ENHRY and CDR2 SYGVKD. Trimming shortened V by 5 bases and J by 5 bases, and 9 bases separated the two germline ends. The CDR3 has 12 residues. This CDR3 is CAISRTEETQYF. The CDR3 DNA is TGTGCCATCAGTCGGACAGAGGAGACCCAGTACTTC.

This chain uses TRBV6-1 with TRBJ1-5; unclear D gene. This CDR3 has 17 residues. Trimming removed 6 bases from V and 0 bases from J, with 18 bases in between. Looked up from germline, CDR1 is MNHNS and CDR2 is SASEGT. Here the CDR3 DNA reads TGTGCCAGCAGACCCACTCTTGACATATATAGCAATCAGCCCCAGCATTTT. Translation gives CASRPTLDIYSNQPQHF.

V usage is TRBV5-6 and J usage is TRBJ2-2; D remains ambiguous. There are 16 residues in the CDR3. V dropped 1 base and J dropped 6 bases, with 16 bases sitting between them. Germline V gene sequence: CDR1 SGHDT, CDR2 YYEEEE. CDR3 in DNA: TGTGCCAGCAGCTTGTTTCGCAACTCAAGTGCCGGGGAGCTGTTTTTT. Its protein product is CASSLFRNSSAGELFF.

This clonotype was observed many times. The V and J genes are TRBV29-1 and TRBJ2-1, with D uncertain. Deletions cut 4 bases from V and 6 bases from J, with 7 bases between. Germline-derived CDR1 and CDR2 are SQVTM and ANQGSEA. The CDR3 spans 11 residues. This CDR3 is CSVARSNEQFF. CDR3 coding DNA: TGCAGCGTTGCCAGAAGCAATGAGCAGTTCTTC.

This clonotype was observed many times. V is TRBV5-4 and J is TRBJ1-2; D is unclear. The CDR3 is 13 residues long. Trimming cost V 2 bases and J 7 bases, with 12 bases left between them. Per germline, CDR1 SGHNT and CDR2 YYREEE (reference sequence). The CDR3 DNA reads TGTGCCAGCAGCTTCACCAGGCCGGGTGGCTACACCTTC. It yields the protein CASSFTRPGGYTF.

Concerning this clonotype: This may stem from a read error, because a much larger clone lies one nucleotide away. The J gene is TRBJ1-1, the V gene TRBV10-3; D is unclear. Germline lookup yields CDR1 ENHRY and CDR2 SYGVKD. This CDR3 contains 11 residues. As DNA, the CDR3 is TGTGTCATCAAGAGTAACACTGAAGCTTTCTTT. Protein: CVIKSNTEAFF.

The genes are TRBV29-1 and TRBJ2-5, with a weak D call TRBD2 (5 bases). V was trimmed by 7 bases and J by 8 bases, leaving 20 bases between them. Germline values: CDR1 SQVTM, CDR2 ANQGSEA. The CDR3 has 13 amino acids. CDR3 loop: CSALTRFGETQYF. CDR3 nucleotides: TGCAGCGCGTTGACGCGATTCGGGGAAACCCAGTACTTC.

This clonotype was found a few times. CDR3 in amino acids: CASSSYSSETQYF. The CDR3, as DNA: TGTGCCAGCAGCTCCTATTCTTCAGAGACCCAGTACTTC. This chain joins TRBV5-4 and TRBJ2-5; D is uncertain. Per the germline V gene, CDR1 is SGHNT and CDR2 is YYREEE (reference sequence). CDR3 length: 13 amino acids. V was shortened by 3 bases and J by 4 bases, with 10 bases between the two germline ends.

For this clonotype: An end of the junction differs from the germline gene, which may be a read error. The chain has TRBV10-3 and TRBJ2-5; 10 positions agree with TRBD1. The CDR3 is 14 residues long. Germline V lookup: CDR1 ENHRY, CDR2 SYGVKD. In DNA, the CDR3 is TGTACCATCAGCGACAGGGGGCGAGGAGAGACCCAGTACTTC. It is translated as CTISDRGRGETQYF.

Remarks on this clonotype: Sequence at one end of the junction differs from germline and may be a read error. The chain is built from TRBV29-1 and TRBJ1-1; a weak D match, TRBD1 (6 bases). Germline lookup yields CDR1 SQVTM and CDR2 ANQGSEA. The CDR3 contains 12 residues. The CDR3 DNA follows: TGCAGCCTGGGACACGCGAACACAGAAGCTTTCTTT. Protein: CSLGHANTEAFF.

This chain uses TRBV5-1 with TRBJ2-1; TRBD1 agrees at 8 bases. V lost 9 bases and J lost 8; bases outside the gene matches: 10. The CDR3 is 13 residues long. Germline lookup yields CDR1 SGHRS and CDR2 YFSETQ. CDR3 region: CAKSPDRGYEQFF. The CDR3, as DNA: TGCGCCAAGAGCCCAGACAGGGGCTATGAGCAGTTCTTC. Variable domain in full (rest from reference TRBV5-1 and TRBJ2-1): KAGVTQTPRYLIKTRGQQVTLSCSPISGHRSVSWYQQTPGQGLQFLFEYFSETQRNKGNFPGRFSGRQFSNSRSEMNVSTLELGDSALYLCAKSPDRGYEQFFGPGTRLTVL.

Comments on this clonotype: This clone may be a read error of a much larger clone one base away. The chain recombines TRBV29-1 with TRBJ1-2, with D maybe TRBD1 (5 bases). Germline V gene data show CDR1 as SQVTM and CDR2 as ANQGSEA. The CDR3 is 13 amino acids. Trimming cost V 7 bases and J 7 bases, with 19 bases left between them. DNA of the CDR3: TGCAGCGCCTTTCCACATGGGACGGGTGGCTACACCTTC. This gives the protein CSAFPHGTGGYTF.

The chain links TRBV5-4 to TRBJ2-2; 9 positions agree with TRBD2. The germline CDR1 and CDR2 sequences are SGHNT and YYREEE (reference sequence). Trimming cost V 4 bases and J 1 base; bases outside gene matches: 2. This CDR3 is 15 amino acids long. The CDR3 region has the DNA TGTGCCAGCAGCCAGACTAGCGGGAACACCGGGGAGCTGTTTTTT. Translation: CASSQTSGNTGELFF.

Turning to this clonotype: Its ends do not fully match the called genes, so a read error is possible. The V gene is TRBV11-2, the J gene TRBJ2-3; maybe TRBD2 (5 bases). CDR1 is SGHAT, CDR2 FQNNGV, per germline. The CDR3 consists of 17 residues. The CDR3 loop reads CASTDKVSSWSSDTQYF. As DNA, the CDR3 is TGTGCCAGCACCGACAAGGTTTCTAGCTGGAGCTCAGATACGCAGTACTTT.

This clonotype was observed a few times. V is TRBV2 and J is TRBJ2-3; D not certain. The V end was cut by 7 bases, the J end by 0 bases, with 17 bases between. Looked up from germline, CDR1 is SNHLY and CDR2 is FYNNEI. This CDR3 region has 16 residues. CDR3: CASKRTVPTSTDTQYF. CDR3 nucleotide sequence: TGTGCCAGCAAACGGACGGTCCCGACAAGCACAGATACGCAGTATTTT.

The CDR3 loop reads CASSLGGTRSSEQFF. The CDR3 DNA sequence: TGTGCCAGCAGTTTGGGAGGGACTCGATCCAGTGAGCAGTTCTTC. The V call is TRBV28, the J call TRBJ2-1, with 7 bases lining up with TRBD2. Unmatched junction bases numbered 11, after V lost 3 bases and J lost 9 bases. CDR1 is MDHEN, CDR2 SYDVKM, per germline. CDR3 length: 15 residues.

With respect to this clonotype: A junction boundary mismatches the germline segment, possibly from a read error. V usage is TRBV11-2 and J usage is TRBJ2-7; 9 bases match TRBD2. The CDR3 loop spans 15 amino acids. Germline V gene data show CDR1 as SGHAT and CDR2 as FQNNGV. The CDR3 loop reads CASSQRRLAGLEQYF. The CDR3 DNA sequence: TGTGCCAGCAGCCAAAGGAGGCTAGCGGGACTCGAGCAGTACTTT. The full variable domain, its missing parts supplied by reference TRBV11-2 and TRBJ2-7, is EAGVAQSPRYKIIEKRQSVAFWCNPISGHATLYWYQQILGQGPKLLIQFQNNGVVDDSQLPKDRFSAERLKGVDSTLKIQPAKLEDSAVYLCASSQRRLAGLEQYFGPGTRLTVT.

The count of this clonotype is one. As the CDR3 is not closed by the conserved phenylalanine or tryptophan, this likely results from a read error. The J gene is TRBJ1-2, the V gene TRBV4-3; 9 nucleotides match TRBD1. The CDR3 length is 15 residues. Germline CDR1 is LGHNA and CDR2 is YSLEER. The CDR3 here is CANSLQRTGENGYTL. CDR3 DNA: TGCGCCAACAGCCTTCAGCGGACAGGGGAAAATGGCTACACCTTA.

With regard to this clonotype: A read error may explain this, as a much larger clone is one base away. The V call is TRBV6-6, the J call TRBJ1-1; D ambiguous. Germline CDR1 is MNHNY and CDR2 is SVGAGI (reference sequence). This CDR3 has 11 amino acids. The CDR3 is CAISYGPEAFF. The CDR3 coding sequence is TGTGCCATCAGTTACGGCCCTGAAGCTTTCTTT.

About this clonotype itself: Given a much more abundant clone one base away, this may be a read error. The V call is TRBV12-3 or TRBV12-4, the J call TRBJ2-1, with 15 positions matching TRBD2. The CDR3 totals 16 residues. This CDR3 reads CASSPRTSGRAARQLF. The DNA for the CDR3 is TGTGCCAGCAGCCCCCGGACTAGCGGGAGGGCAGCCCGGCAGCTCTTC.